Listed below are T cell receptor beta chains from one sample, sequenced in a study of OX40 agonist ivuxolimab in advanced cancers. The data were produced by immunoSEQ multiplex PCR, yet TCRdb's version contains in-frame clones alone and is incomplete. This sample has 75,000 to 95,000 clones, with around 90% found just once. The sequencing used CD4+ or CD8+ T cells sorted from blood, collected in a trial of the OX40 agonist ivuxolimab. The receptors were sampled from an adult with an advanced solid tumor such as melanoma, head and neck, liver or kidney cancer. CDR3s leave out the opening cysteine and the closing phenylalanine or tryptophan. Fields, in order: J gene, V gene, CDR3 protein.

j_call: TRBJ1-2; v_call: TRBV2; cdr3_aa: ASSEVGGVWQGYT
j_call: TRBJ2-3; v_call: TRBV2; cdr3_aa: ASRIGVHTDTQY
j_call: TRBJ1-2; v_call: TRBV4-1; cdr3_aa: ASSTLTSTNYGYT
j_call: TRBJ2-6; v_call: TRBV15; cdr3_aa: ATSRYRAGANVLT
j_call: TRBJ1-2; v_call: TRBV6-6; cdr3_aa: ASSRLTNYGYT
j_call: TRBJ2-5; v_call: TRBV5-4; cdr3_aa: ASSNVGRTGWQETQY
j_call: TRBJ2-6; v_call: TRBV5-1; cdr3_aa: ASSFSRLLPGANVLT
j_call: TRBJ2-2; v_call: TRBV27; cdr3_aa: ASSLQGLDTGELF
j_call: TRBJ1-5; v_call: TRBV7-8; cdr3_aa: ASNPWTGVNQPQH
j_call: TRBJ2-7; v_call: TRBV7-2; cdr3_aa: ASSPLAAGPYEQY
j_call: TRBJ2-1; v_call: TRBV9; cdr3_aa: ASSDGAGVHNEQF
j_call: TRBJ2-5; v_call: TRBV5-1; cdr3_aa: ASSLGLAGETQY
j_call: TRBJ2-3; v_call: TRBV7-6; cdr3_aa: ASSRTSGREGDTQY
j_call: TRBJ2-1; v_call: TRBV15; cdr3_aa: ATSRNRVSSYNEQF
j_call: TRBJ1-2; v_call: TRBV18; cdr3_aa: ASSPRMTGSYGYT
j_call: TRBJ2-3; v_call: TRBV7-9; cdr3_aa: ASSLTAGETDTQY
j_call: TRBJ1-4; v_call: TRBV29-1; cdr3_aa: SVQGLRLKKLF
j_call: TRBJ2-1; v_call: TRBV6-1; cdr3_aa: ASSISGGSYNEQF
j_call: TRBJ1-2; v_call: TRBV2; cdr3_aa: ASRDYLTRGYT
j_call: TRBJ2-3; v_call: TRBV18; cdr3_aa: ASSRMSTDTQY
j_call: TRBJ2-7; v_call: TRBV29-1; cdr3_aa: SVSRGSEQY
j_call: TRBJ2-3; v_call: TRBV2; cdr3_aa: ASKEEGTDTQY
j_call: TRBJ2-5; v_call: TRBV29-1; cdr3_aa: SVGVYQETQY
j_call: TRBJ1-5; v_call: TRBV6-5; cdr3_aa: ASSYTTGASNQPQH
j_call: TRBJ2-5; v_call: TRBV5-4; cdr3_aa: ASSPGTSGGVKTQY
j_call: TRBJ2-1; v_call: TRBV29-1; cdr3_aa: SVVDRPWTGAGEQF
j_call: TRBJ2-5; v_call: TRBV11-2; cdr3_aa: ASSLTGLAVGETQY
j_call: TRBJ2-1; v_call: TRBV2; cdr3_aa: ASTPFSSSYNEQF
j_call: TRBJ1-6; v_call: TRBV7-9; cdr3_aa: ASRQGVNSPLH
j_call: TRBJ1-3; v_call: TRBV5-1; cdr3_aa: ASSLVGDSGNTIY
j_call: TRBJ1-2; v_call: TRBV2; cdr3_aa: ASRTDGVNYGYT
j_call: TRBJ1-2; v_call: TRBV29-1; cdr3_aa: SVQVNYGYT
j_call: TRBJ1-3; v_call: TRBV18; cdr3_aa: ASSPVGTGIGVGNTIY
j_call: TRBJ2-3; v_call: TRBV9; cdr3_aa: ASSLRGDTDTQY
j_call: TRBJ2-5; v_call: TRBV5-1; cdr3_aa: ASSLLLGGTETQY
j_call: TRBJ2-5; v_call: TRBV5-1; cdr3_aa: ASSLGLAGILLYQETQY
j_call: TRBJ1-2; v_call: TRBV2; cdr3_aa: ASSEAVGWGGYT
j_call: TRBJ2-2; v_call: TRBV6-1; cdr3_aa: ASLRGNTGELF
j_call: TRBJ1-1; v_call: TRBV5-1; cdr3_aa: ASSFRGQGEAF
j_call: TRBJ2-5; v_call: TRBV6-1; cdr3_aa: ASSVRTSGQETQY
j_call: TRBJ2-3; v_call: TRBV5-1; cdr3_aa: ASSLGTSGYTDTQY
j_call: TRBJ1-3; v_call: TRBV5-1; cdr3_aa: ASSLVPGTGNTIY
j_call: TRBJ2-3; v_call: TRBV11-2; cdr3_aa: ASSDPGQGNTQY
j_call: TRBJ2-3; v_call: TRBV5-1; cdr3_aa: ASSLVGGGTSTDTQY
j_call: TRBJ1-2; v_call: TRBV7-9; cdr3_aa: ASSLLGRDGYT
j_call: TRBJ2-7; v_call: TRBV28; cdr3_aa: ASSSRPGQGFHEQY
j_call: TRBJ2-1; v_call: TRBV2; cdr3_aa: ASILTSSPHEQF
j_call: TRBJ1-5; v_call: TRBV10-3; cdr3_aa: AISDGLGQGNQPQH
j_call: TRBJ1-3; v_call: TRBV28; cdr3_aa: ASRLQGAIYGNTIY
j_call: TRBJ1-1; v_call: TRBV5-1; cdr3_aa: ASSSGQRNTEAF